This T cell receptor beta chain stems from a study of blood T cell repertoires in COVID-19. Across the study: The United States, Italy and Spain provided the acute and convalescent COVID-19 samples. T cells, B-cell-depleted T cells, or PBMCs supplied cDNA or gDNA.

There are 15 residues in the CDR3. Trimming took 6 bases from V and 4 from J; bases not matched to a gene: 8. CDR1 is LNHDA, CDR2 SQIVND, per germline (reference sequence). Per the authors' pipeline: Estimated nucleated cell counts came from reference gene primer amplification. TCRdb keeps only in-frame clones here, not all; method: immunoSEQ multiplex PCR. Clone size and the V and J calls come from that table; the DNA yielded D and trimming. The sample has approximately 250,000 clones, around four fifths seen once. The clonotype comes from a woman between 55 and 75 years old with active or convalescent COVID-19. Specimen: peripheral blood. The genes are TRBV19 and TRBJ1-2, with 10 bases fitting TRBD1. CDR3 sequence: CASRPRRDRGYGYTF. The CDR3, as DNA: TGTGCCAGTAGACCCCGCCGGGACAGGGGCTATGGCTACACCTTC.